This TCR beta chain appears in the sequencing data of a study of T cell changes during pregnancy in multiple sclerosis. The CDR3 has 17 amino acids. Looked up from germline, CDR1 is SNHLY and CDR2 is FYNNEI. V shed 2 bases, J shed 3 bases, and the junction held 10 bases outside the gene matches. Using immunoSEQ multiplex PCR, the repertoire was profiled, and TCRdb retains in-frame clones only, with some absent. The table records tens of thousands of clones, approximately 90% of them present only once. Sequencing was performed on peripheral blood, taken in the first trimester of pregnancy. The clonotype originates from a female donor in good health, enrolled as a control in a pregnancy study. This rearrangement joins TRBV2 to TRBJ1-5, with TRBD1 matching 7 bases. The DNA of the CDR3 is TGTGCCAGCAGTGAAAACAGGGGTAGCCGCCCCAATCAGCCCCAGCATTTT. It is translated as CASSENRGSRPNQPQHF.